These 16 T cell receptor beta chains came from one sample sequenced in a study of beta chain features in type 1 diabetes. The whole isolated RNA underwent reverse transcription, so sequencing captured expressed TCRB transcripts. Libraries were prepared by immunoSEQ multiplex PCR; TCRdb keeps only in-frame clonotypes and omits some of them. The repertoire includes fewer than 250,000 clones, 68% of them detected once, and around 0.05% sits in the top ten. Material for sequencing was naive CD4+ T cells from blood. The origin of the receptors is a young man in good health.

V is TRBV2 and J is TRBJ2-5; D possibly matches TRBD1 or TRBD2 (5 bases each). The CDR3 contains 16 residues. The germline gives CDR1 SNHLY, CDR2 FYNNEI. With 6 bases removed from V and 2 bases from J, the gap between germline ends came to 19 bases. This CDR3 reads CASRPGTVLRQETQYF. The CDR3 coding sequence is TGTGCCAGCAGGCCCGGGACCGTACTACGACAAGAGACCCAGTACTTC.

A single count supports this clone. The J gene is TRBJ2-7, the V gene TRBV29-1, with D uncertain. Trimming cost V 6 bases and J 0 bases, with 18 bases left between them. Germline V gives CDR1 SQVTM, CDR2 ANQGSEA. This CDR3 is built from 15 residues. The CDR3 region has the DNA TGCAGCGTAACGACCCCTAGGACGGACTCCTACGAGCAGTACTTC. It yields the protein CSVTTPRTDSYEQYF.

In nucleotides, the CDR3 is TGTGCCAGCAGCACGACTAGCGGGGGGCTCACAGATACGCAGTATTTT. Amino acids: CASSTTSGGLTDTQYF. The V call is TRBV7-8, the J call TRBJ2-3; 13 bases align to TRBD2. Germline values: CDR1 SGHVS, CDR2 FQNEAQ. V lost 5 bases to trimming and J lost 2 bases; unmatched junction nucleotides: 4. This CDR3 has 16 amino acids.

V gene TRBV5-6 combines with J gene TRBJ1-1; D is possibly TRBD1 (6 bases). CDR3 length: 16 residues. Germline assignment: CDR1 SGHDT and CDR2 YYEEEE. The V gene lost 3 bases and the J gene lost 2 bases, with 17 bases spanning the gap. The CDR3 here is CASSSPETGYNTEAFF. The CDR3 bases are TGTGCCAGCAGCTCGCCCGAGACAGGATATAACACTGAAGCTTTCTTT.

This clone was counted a few times. Other DNA sequences from this sample encode an identical CDR3 as well. The chain combines TRBV30 with TRBJ2-7, with a possible D match to TRBD1 (6 bases). CDR3 length: 12 amino acids. With 3 bases removed from V and 3 bases from J, the gap between germline ends came to 9 bases. Germline lookup yields CDR1 GTSNPN and CDR2 SVGIG (reference sequence). The CDR3 protein is CAWSAQGYEQYF. In nucleotides, the CDR3 is TGTGCCTGGAGCGCACAGGGCTACGAGCAGTACTTC.

The chain is built from TRBV30 and TRBJ2-4; perhaps TRBD2 as D (6 bases). The CDR3 covers 12 residues. CDR1 and CDR2 (germline): GTSNPN, SVGIG (reference sequence). Trimming took 1 base from V and 9 from J, leaving 10 bases between them. The CDR3 is CAWSGGGTIQYF. The CDR3 coding sequence is TGTGCCTGGAGTGGGGGAGGAACCATTCAGTACTTC.

This clone turned up a few times. CDR3 DNA: TGTGCCTGCACCATCTCTGGAAACACCATATATTTT. Translating it yields CACTISGNTIYF. The J gene is TRBJ1-3, the V gene TRBV30; no definite D call. With 6 bases removed from V and 0 bases from J, the gap between germline ends came to 6 bases. CDR3 size: 12 residues. Looked up from germline, CDR1 is GTSNPN and CDR2 is SVGIG (reference sequence).

The sample holds a few counts of this clone. This sequence joins TRBV29-1 and TRBJ2-7; D gene ambiguous. Germline V gives CDR1 SQVTM, CDR2 ANQGSEA. V was clipped by 2 bases and J by 2 bases, with 13 bases between them. The CDR3 has 14 residues. The CDR3 nucleotides read TGCAGCGTTGAAAAGGGTCGCCCACCCTACGAGCAGTACTTC. Translated: CSVEKGRPPYEQYF.

The chain uses TRBV5-1 and TRBJ2-5; 8 positions agree with TRBD1. The CDR3 length is 14 residues. CDR1 is SGHRS and CDR2 is YFSETQ in the germline V gene. J gave up 2 bases and V 4 bases, and 4 bases lay outside the gene matches. The CDR3 nucleotides read TGCGCCAGCAGCCAGGACAGGGAACAAGAGACCCAGTACTTC. Residues: CASSQDREQETQYF.

This sequence joins TRBV5-4 and TRBJ2-3, with no clear D. Trimming pared 0 bases from V and 4 bases from J, leaving 6 bases between. In germline, CDR1 is SGHNT, CDR2 YYREEE (reference sequence). This CDR3 is built from 13 residues. Here the CDR3 DNA reads TGTGCCAGCAGCTTGGAACAGTCAGATACGCAGTATTTT. Amino acid sequence: CASSLEQSDTQYF. Looking up the rest from reference TRBV5-4 and TRBJ2-3 gives the full variable domain: ETGVTQSPTHLIKTRGQQVTLRCSSQSGHNTVSWYQQALGQGPQFIFQYYREEENGRGNFPPRFSGLQFPNYSSELNVNALELDDSALYLCASSLEQSDTQYFGPGTRLTVL.

The CDR3 nucleotides read TGTGCCTGGAGCAGATCTCAGACGAGGGGGAGTCAGCCCCAGCATTTT. Protein: CAWSRSQTRGSQPQHF. V and J are TRBV30 and TRBJ1-5; possibly TRBD1 for D (6 bases). From germline, CDR1 is GTSNPN and CDR2 SVGIG (reference sequence). CDR3 length: 16 amino acids. Trimming cost V 3 bases and J 6 bases, with 21 bases left between them.

This clone was found once. V gene TRBV28 combines with J gene TRBJ2-1; 10 bases line up with TRBD1. J was trimmed by 2 bases and V by 4 bases; bases with no gene match: 2. CDR1 is MDHEN and CDR2 is SYDVKM in the germline V gene. The CDR3 sequence is 15 residues long. CDR3 sequence (DNA): TGTGCCAGCAGTTGGGGGACAGGGGCCTACAATGAGCAGTTCTTC. Amino acids: CASSWGTGAYNEQFF. The full variable domain, in which reference TRBV28 and TRBJ2-1 provide the parts outside the CDR3, is DVKVTQSSRYLVKRTGEKVFLECVQDMDHENMFWYRQDPGLGLRLIYFSYDVKMKEKGDIPEGYSVSREKKERFSLILESASTNQTSMYLCASSWGTGAYNEQFFGPGTRLTVL.

V is TRBV6-6 and J is TRBJ2-1; 9 bases are shared with TRBD2. The CDR3 has 15 residues. The germline CDR1 and CDR2 sequences are MNHNY and SVGAGI (reference sequence). J lost 8 bases, V lost 2 bases, and 7 bases had no gene match. The CDR3 protein is CASSYTSGRLDEQFF. The CDR3 region has the DNA TGTGCCAGCAGTTACACTAGCGGGCGGTTGGATGAGCAGTTCTTC.

The CDR3 DNA reads TGCAGCGTTGAATTCCAGGGCACCGGGGAGCTGTTTTTT. Residues: CSVEFQGTGELFF. The rearrangement joins TRBV29-1 to TRBJ2-2; a possible D gene is TRBD1 (5 bases). Trimming took 2 bases from V and 4 from J, leaving 8 bases between them. CDR1 SQVTM and CDR2 ANQGSEA come from the germline V gene. This CDR3 comprises 13 residues.

This CDR3 is CASSLHDWGRRQFF. The CDR3 nucleotides read TGTGCCAGCAGTTTACACGATTGGGGTCGGCGACAGTTCTTC. The rearrangement joins TRBV28 to TRBJ2-1; D is uncertain. The CDR3 consists of 14 residues. Looked up from germline, CDR1 is MDHEN and CDR2 is SYDVKM. Trimming stripped 2 bases from V and 13 bases from J, with 18 bases between.

The gene calls are TRBV7-2 and TRBJ2-7; 7 bases line up with TRBD1. Germline assignment: CDR1 SGHTA and CDR2 FQGNSA. Trimming removed 7 bases from V and 2 bases from J; junction bases left unmatched: 5. This CDR3 has 13 amino acids. The CDR3 loop reads CASNRDSPYEQYF. The DNA for the CDR3 is TGTGCCAGCAACCGGGACAGCCCCTACGAGCAGTACTTC.